This T cell receptor beta chain was sequenced in a study of beta chain features in type 1 diabetes. The isolated RNA, all of it, was reverse transcribed, so expressed TCRB transcripts were what got sequenced. Clones were read by immunoSEQ multiplex PCR, and TCRdb kept only the in-frame ones, dropping some. This sample carries some 900,000 clones, 15% to 20% of them seen once, and the ten largest clones take around 0.02%. In its sample, this clone was seen a few times. V was clipped by 4 bases and J by 3 bases, with 8 bases between them. Germline CDR1 MGHRA, CDR2 YSYEKL. The CDR3 totals 13 residues. Sequencing was performed on naive CD4+ T cells from blood. The source is a woman between 18 and 29 years old in good health. The rearrangement joins TRBV4-1 to TRBJ2-3, with a weak D call TRBD1 (5 bases). CDR3 coding DNA: TGCGCCAGCAGCCTGCAGGGAACAGATACGCAGTATTTT. This gives the protein CASSLQGTDTQYF.